This TCR beta chain comes out of a study of control samples from healthy donors and cancer patients. Profiling relied on immunoSEQ multiplex PCR, and the TCRdb table lists in-frame clones only, not all of them. The repertoire holds roughly 24,000 clones, with around 86% as singletons. This receptor was taken from a man aged 60 to 75 with colorectal cancer. What was sequenced was PBMCs.

CDR3 sequence: CASSPLRTEAFF. In DNA form, the CDR3 reads TGTGCCAGCAGCCCGCTTCGGACTGAAGCTTTCTTT. The chain is built from TRBV12-3 or TRBV12-4 and TRBJ1-1; D unresolved. The CDR3 runs 12 residues. Trimming took 6 bases from V and 5 from J, leaving 10 bases between them.